A single sample is the source of the 10 T cell receptor beta chains below, sequenced in a study of blood T cells in healthy people across ages. The use of a sample-barcoded 5' primer and a J-beta primer mix characterized a second PCR of roughly 6 to 11 cycles. Using its own MiXCR run on the 5' RACE reads, TCRdb lists one record per CDR3 protein. The table lists some 1,800,000 distinct CDR3 sequences, roughly two fifths of them singletons. Source material: blood. These receptors originate from a human donor in good health.

The genes are TRBV4-1 and TRBJ1-2; the match to TRBD1 covers 9 bases. The CDR3 contains 16 residues. Germline V gene sequence: CDR1 MGHRA, CDR2 YSYEKL. The V gene end was trimmed by 0 bases and the J gene end by 5 bases; junction bases not matched to a gene: 7. CDR3 DNA: TGCGCCAGCAGCCAAGATCTTGGACAGGGGCGGTATGGCTACACCTTC. This sequence encodes CASSQDLGQGRYGYTF.

V usage is TRBV28 and J usage is TRBJ2-5; 13 bases are a match to TRBD2. Trimming cost V 6 bases and J 5 bases; bases outside gene matches: 9. Germline CDR1 is MDHEN and CDR2 is SYDVKM. The CDR3 covers 16 residues. The CDR3 DNA is TGTGCCAGCAGCACTGGACTAGCGGGGGCCGGGGAGACCCAGTACTTC. This codes for CASSTGLAGAGETQYF.

This clonotype was picked up a small number of times. The chain couples TRBV4-1 to TRBJ2-3; TRBD2 matches at 9 bases. The CDR3 is made up of 15 amino acids. Per the germline V gene, CDR1 is MGHRA and CDR2 is YSYEKL. J lost 4 bases, V lost 4 bases, and 6 bases had no gene match. In nucleotides, the CDR3 is TGCGCCAGCAGCCTTGAAAGCGGGGGGTCAGATACGCAGTATTTT. Translation gives CASSLESGGSDTQYF.

The CDR3 is CASSYTGVHEQYF. The CDR3, as DNA: TGTGCCAGCAGTTACACAGGGGTCCACGAGCAGTACTTC. J is TRBJ2-5 and V is TRBV6-6; 7 bases are shared with TRBD1. The J call is in doubt because the DNA end fits TRBJ2-7 better. The germline V gene has CDR1 MNHNY and CDR2 SVGAGI (reference sequence). CDR3 length: 13 amino acids.

This clonotype was seen a handful of times. The chain uses TRBV7-2 and TRBJ1-1; no firm D call. The CDR3 is 14 residues long. Germline values: CDR1 SGHTA, CDR2 FQGNSA. V lost 1 base to trimming and J lost 2 bases, with 8 bases between them. CDR3: CASSLGLSNTEAFF. The CDR3 region has the DNA TGTGCCAGCAGCTTAGGTCTCTCTAACACTGAAGCTTTCTTT.

Remarks on this clonotype: Possible read error: a much larger clone is one base away. This chain joins TRBV7-2 and TRBJ2-3; D is undetermined. CDR3 size: 14 residues. Germline V gives CDR1 SGHTA, CDR2 FQGNSA. CDR3 bases: TGTGTCAGCAGCCCTACCGGACCCACAGATACGCAGTATTTT. Its protein product is CVSSPTGPTDTQYF.

This chain links TRBV7-2 with TRBJ2-3; the match to TRBD2 covers 11 bases. Trimming removed 2 bases from V and 6 bases from J; junction bases left unmatched: 7. The CDR3 sequence is 16 residues long. Germline loops: CDR1 SGHTA, CDR2 FQGNSA. CDR3 residues: CASSLNSGGVMDTQYF. CDR3 coding DNA: TGTGCCAGCAGCTTAAATAGCGGGGGGGTGATGGATACGCAGTATTTT.

The rearrangement joins TRBV27 to TRBJ2-1; 15 positions match TRBD2. This CDR3 contains 17 residues. V was clipped by 6 bases and J by 4 bases; unmatched bases: 7. Germline CDR1 and CDR2: MNHEY and SMNVEV (reference sequence). The chain's CDR3 is CASRPGTSGGKYNEQFF. For the CDR3, the DNA is TGTGCCAGCAGGCCCGGGACTAGCGGGGGGAAATACAATGAGCAGTTCTTC.

This clonotype has a handful of counts. DNA for the CDR3: TGCAGCGTTGACATTAGCGGGGCATACGAGCAGTACTTC. It codes for CSVDISGAYEQYF. The chain carries TRBV29-1 and TRBJ2-7; 8 nucleotides align to TRBD2. The length of the CDR3 is 13 residues. With V trimmed by 3 bases and J by 4 bases, 5 bases remained unmatched. Germline CDR1 SQVTM, CDR2 ANQGSEA.

As for this clonotype: Sequence at one end of the junction differs from germline and may be a read error. The rearrangement links TRBV5-1 to TRBJ1-1; possibly TRBD1 for D (5 bases). The length of the CDR3 is 13 residues. Germline assignment: CDR1 SGHRS and CDR2 YFSETQ. CDR3: CASSLEVGTEALF. The DNA for the CDR3 is TGCGCCAGCAGCTTGGAGGTGGGGACTGAAGCTTTGTTT.